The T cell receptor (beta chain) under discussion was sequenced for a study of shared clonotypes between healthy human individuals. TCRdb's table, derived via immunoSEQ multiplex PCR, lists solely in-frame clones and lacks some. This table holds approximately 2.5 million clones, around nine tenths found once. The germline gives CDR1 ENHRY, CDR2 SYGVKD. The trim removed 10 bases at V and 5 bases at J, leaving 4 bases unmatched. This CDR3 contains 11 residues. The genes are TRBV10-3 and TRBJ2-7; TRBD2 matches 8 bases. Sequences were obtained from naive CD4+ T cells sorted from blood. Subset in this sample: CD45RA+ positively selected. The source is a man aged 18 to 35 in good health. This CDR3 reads CASSGINEQYF. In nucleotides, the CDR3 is TGTGCCAGTAGCGGGATCAACGAGCAGTACTTC.